Following are 8 T cell receptor beta chains from one sample sequenced in a study of shared clonotypes between healthy human individuals. The table came from immunoSEQ multiplex PCR; TCRdb's copy has only in-frame clones and leaves some out. The repertoire holds over 850,000 clones, with 70% to 80% as singletons. Sample: memory CD4+ T cells from PBMCs. Subset reported: CD45RA-negative fraction. These receptors were taken from a man aged 18 to 35 in good health. Some clones in this sample may be carry-over from other donors' samples.

This clone was counted only a few times. The rearrangement uses TRBV20-1 and TRBJ1-2; D is unresolved. V was cut by 5 bases and J by 8 bases, with 12 bases left in between. The CDR3 length is 11 residues. The germline gives CDR1 DFQATT, CDR2 SNEGSKA (reference sequence). The CDR3, as DNA: TGCAGTGCTGTAGGGAAGAAAGGCTACACCTTC. Amino acid sequence: CSAVGKKGYTF.

For this clone: A much larger clone lies a single base off, so this may be a read error. V usage is TRBV4-1 and J usage is TRBJ2-1, with a tentative D call TRBD1 (6 bases). The CDR3 runs 14 residues. Germline values: CDR1 MGHRA, CDR2 YSYEKL. Trimming removed 5 bases at V and 3 bases at J, with 11 bases between. The DNA for the CDR3 is TGCGCCAGCAGCGTCAGGGGAATCTACAATGAGCAGTTCTTC. Protein: CASSVRGIYNEQFF.

Concerning this clone itself: Sequence at one end of the junction differs from germline and may be a read error. The chain employs TRBV11-2 and TRBJ2-7; perhaps TRBD1 as D (6 bases). The CDR3 is 13 amino acids. From germline, CDR1 is SGHAT and CDR2 FQNNGV. The CDR3 DNA reads as TGTGCCAGCAGGTTAGACAGGTCACACGAGCAGTACTTC. It is translated as CASRLDRSHEQYF.

This clone has just a few counts. V gene TRBV5-1 combines with J gene TRBJ2-5; TRBD1 or TRBD2 may be the D gene (5 bases each). This CDR3 has 14 residues. Trimming took 4 bases from V and 5 from J, leaving 15 bases between them. Per germline, CDR1 SGHRS and CDR2 YFSETQ. This CDR3 reads CASSPRVGQETQYF. The CDR3 DNA reads TGCGCCAGCAGCCCGAGGGTGGGGCAGGAGACCCAGTACTTC.

This chain links TRBV18 with TRBJ2-6, with 7 bases identical to TRBD2. V dropped 4 bases and J dropped 0; count of bases not matched to a gene: 6. Germline lookup yields CDR1 KGHSH and CDR2 LQKENI. CDR3 length: 17 amino acids. DNA for the CDR3: TGTGCCAGCTCACTTGTCGGCGGGAGCTCTGGGGCCAACGTCCTGACTTTC. Its translation is CASSLVGGSSGANVLTF.

The V gene is TRBV19, the J gene TRBJ2-1, with 8 bases that match TRBD2. The CDR3 runs to 16 residues. Trimming at V came to 3 bases and at J to 5 bases, leaving 9 bases not matched to a gene. CDR1 and CDR2 (germline): LNHDA, SQIVND (reference sequence). The CDR3 reads CASSIFGGRSHNEQFF. CDR3 bases: TGTGCCAGTAGTATCTTCGGCGGGAGGTCCCACAATGAGCAGTTCTTC.

V usage is TRBV5-1 and J usage is TRBJ2-7; 11 bases map to TRBD1. V shed 5 bases, J shed 3 bases, and the junction held 4 bases outside the gene matches. The germline CDR1 and CDR2 sequences are SGHRS and YFSETQ. This CDR3 contains 14 residues. CDR3 DNA: TGCGCCAGCAGACCGGACAGGGGGCACTACGAGCAGTACTTC. It specifies CASRPDRGHYEQYF. The full variable domain, with the rest looked up from reference TRBV5-1 and TRBJ2-7, is KAGVTQTPRYLIKTRGQQVTLSCSPISGHRSVSWYQQTPGQGLQFLFEYFSETQRNKGNFPGRFSGRQFSNSRSEMNVSTLELGDSALYLCASRPDRGHYEQYFGPGTRLTVT.

The chain is built from TRBV28 and TRBJ2-5; TRBD2 aligns across 12 bases. Germline-derived CDR1 and CDR2 are MDHEN and SYDVKM. The CDR3 runs to 15 residues. V lost 3 bases, J lost 5 bases, and 4 bases stayed unmatched. This chain's CDR3 is CASSFTSGRTETQYF. The CDR3 DNA reads TGTGCCAGCAGTTTTACTAGCGGGAGGACGGAGACCCAGTACTTC.